This T cell receptor (beta chain) comes out of a study of T cell changes during pregnancy in multiple sclerosis. Sequencing was performed with immunoSEQ multiplex PCR; in TCRdb, only in-frame clones are kept and a portion is missing. The repertoire holds around 63,000 clones, about 92% seen once, with just over 3% in the top ten. The CDR3 has 15 residues. CDR1 and CDR2 from the germline V gene are MGHRA and YSYEKL. Trimming removed 4 bases from V and 2 bases from J, with 13 bases in between. The sequence came from a female donor in good health, enrolled as a control in a pregnancy study. The sample consisted of CD8+ T cells from peripheral blood mononuclear cells, taken in the third trimester of pregnancy. The chain is built from TRBV4-1 and TRBJ2-3; TRBD2 might be the D (6 bases). As DNA, the CDR3 is TGCGCCAGCAGCCTGATGGGAGGAACCACAGATACGCAGTATTTT. This translates into CASSLMGGTTDTQYF.